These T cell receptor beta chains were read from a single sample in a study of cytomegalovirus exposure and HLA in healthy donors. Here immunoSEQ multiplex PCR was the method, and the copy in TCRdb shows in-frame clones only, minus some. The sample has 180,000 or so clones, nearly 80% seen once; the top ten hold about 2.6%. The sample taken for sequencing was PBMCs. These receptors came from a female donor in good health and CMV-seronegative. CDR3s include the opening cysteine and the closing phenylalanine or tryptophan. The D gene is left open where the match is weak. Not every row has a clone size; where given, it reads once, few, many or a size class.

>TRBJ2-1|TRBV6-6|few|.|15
TGTGCCAGCAGTTACAAGGTGGCAGGTTCAAATGAGCAGTTCTTC
CASSYKVAGSNEQFF
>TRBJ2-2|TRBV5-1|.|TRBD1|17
TGCGCCAGCAGCTTGGCCGGGACAGCCCTGAACACCGGGGAGCTGTTTTTT
CASSLAGTALNTGELFF
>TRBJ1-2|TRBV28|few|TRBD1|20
TGTGCCAGCAGTTTCGGGACAGGGGGCTTATTCCGTATCCCCCTCTATGGCTACACCTTC
CASSFGTGGLFRIPLYGYTF
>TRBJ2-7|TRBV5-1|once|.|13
TGCGCCAGCAGCTTGGATTTAGGAGGCGAGCAGTACTTC
CASSLDLGGEQYF
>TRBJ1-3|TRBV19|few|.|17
TGTGCCAGTAGTATCGTTTCACAGGGCCTCTCTGGAAACACCATATATTTT
CASSIVSQGLSGNTIYF
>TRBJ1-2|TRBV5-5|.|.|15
TGTGCCAGCAGCGCGCGATGGGGCCCTGGCTATGGCTACACCTTC
CASSARWGPGYGYTF
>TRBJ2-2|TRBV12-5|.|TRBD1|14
TGTGCTAGTGGTCATGGACAGGGGGCCGGGGAGCTGTTTTTT
CASGHGQGAGELFF
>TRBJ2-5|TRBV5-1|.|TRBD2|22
TGCGCCAGCAGCTTGTCTGTACTAGCGGGGGGCCCGGGAAGTTCGTACCAAGAGACCCAGTACTTC
CASSLSVLAGGPGSSYQETQYF
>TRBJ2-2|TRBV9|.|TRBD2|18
TGTGCCAGCAGCGTAGGGGCTAGCGGGGACCCGAACACCGGGGAGCTGTTTTTT
CASSVGASGDPNTGELFF
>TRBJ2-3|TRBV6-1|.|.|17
TGTGCCAGCAGTGAAGACGTCGTACAGGGTTGGAAAGATACGCAGTATTTT
CASSEDVVQGWKDTQYF
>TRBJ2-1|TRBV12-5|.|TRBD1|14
TGTGCTAGTGGCGCCGGACAGGGTATGGGTGAGCAGTTCTTC
CASGAGQGMGEQFF
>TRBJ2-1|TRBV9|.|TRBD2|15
TGTGCCAGCAGCGTAGCTACTAGCGGGAGCTATGAGCAGTTCTTC
CASSVATSGSYEQFF
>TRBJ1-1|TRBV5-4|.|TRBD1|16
TGTGCCAGCAGCTGGACGACAGGGGGCATCGACACTGAAGCTTTCTTT
CASSWTTGGIDTEAFF
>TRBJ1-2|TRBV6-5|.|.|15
TGTGCCAGCAGTTACTCGAATCAGGGAAACTATGGCTACACCTTC
CASSYSNQGNYGYTF